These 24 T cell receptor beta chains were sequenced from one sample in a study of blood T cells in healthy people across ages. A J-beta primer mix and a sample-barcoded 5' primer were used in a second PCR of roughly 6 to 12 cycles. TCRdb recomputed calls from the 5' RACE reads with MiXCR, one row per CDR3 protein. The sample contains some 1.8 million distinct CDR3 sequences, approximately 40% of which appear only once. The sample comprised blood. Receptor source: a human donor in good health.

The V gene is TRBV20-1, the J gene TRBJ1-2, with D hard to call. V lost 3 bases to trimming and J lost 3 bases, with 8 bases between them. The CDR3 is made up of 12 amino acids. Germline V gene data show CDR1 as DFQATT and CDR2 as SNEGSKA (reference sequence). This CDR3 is CSASKADYGYTF. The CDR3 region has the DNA TGCAGTGCTAGCAAGGCCGACTATGGCTACACCTTC.

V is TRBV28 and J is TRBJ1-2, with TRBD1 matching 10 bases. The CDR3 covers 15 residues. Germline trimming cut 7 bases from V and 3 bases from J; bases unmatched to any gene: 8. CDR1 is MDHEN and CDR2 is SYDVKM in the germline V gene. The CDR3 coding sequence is TGTGCCAGCACCTCCCGGGACAGGGGAGACTATGGCTACACCTTC. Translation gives CASTSRDRGDYGYTF.

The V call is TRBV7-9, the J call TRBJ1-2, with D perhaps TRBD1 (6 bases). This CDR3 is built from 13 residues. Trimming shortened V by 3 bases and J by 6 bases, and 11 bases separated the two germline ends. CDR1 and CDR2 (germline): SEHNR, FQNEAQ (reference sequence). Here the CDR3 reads CASSFSGDHGYTF. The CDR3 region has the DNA TGTGCCAGCAGCTTTTCAGGGGATCATGGCTACACCTTC.

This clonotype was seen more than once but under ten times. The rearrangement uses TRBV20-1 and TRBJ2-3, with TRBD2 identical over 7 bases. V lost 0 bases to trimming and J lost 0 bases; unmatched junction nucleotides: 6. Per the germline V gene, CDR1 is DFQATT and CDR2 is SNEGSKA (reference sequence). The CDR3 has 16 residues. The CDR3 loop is CSARDFRRGSTDTQYF. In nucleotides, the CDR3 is TGCAGTGCTAGAGATTTTAGGCGGGGGAGCACAGATACGCAGTATTTT.

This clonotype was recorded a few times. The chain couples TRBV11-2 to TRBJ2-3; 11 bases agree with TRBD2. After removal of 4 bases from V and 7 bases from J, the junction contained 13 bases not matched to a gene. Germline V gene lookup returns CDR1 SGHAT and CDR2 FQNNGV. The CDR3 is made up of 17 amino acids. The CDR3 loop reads CASSSQLAGVPYHTQYF. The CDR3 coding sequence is TGTGCCAGCAGCTCCCAACTAGCGGGGGTCCCTTACCATACGCAGTATTTT.

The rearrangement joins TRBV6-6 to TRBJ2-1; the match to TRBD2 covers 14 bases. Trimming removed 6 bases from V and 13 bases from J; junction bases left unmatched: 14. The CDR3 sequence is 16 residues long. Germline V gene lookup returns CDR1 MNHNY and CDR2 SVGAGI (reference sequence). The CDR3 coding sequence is TGTGCCAGCAGGAACGGACTAGCGGGGGGAAGAGAGACCCAGTTCTTC. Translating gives CASRNGLAGGRETQFF.

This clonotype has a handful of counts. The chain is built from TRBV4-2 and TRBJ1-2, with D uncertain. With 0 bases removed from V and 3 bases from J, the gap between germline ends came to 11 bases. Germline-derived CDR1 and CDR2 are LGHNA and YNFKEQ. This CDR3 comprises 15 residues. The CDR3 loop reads CASSQDSRTDYGYTF. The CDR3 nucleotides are TGTGCCAGCAGCCAAGACTCTAGGACGGACTATGGCTACACCTTC.

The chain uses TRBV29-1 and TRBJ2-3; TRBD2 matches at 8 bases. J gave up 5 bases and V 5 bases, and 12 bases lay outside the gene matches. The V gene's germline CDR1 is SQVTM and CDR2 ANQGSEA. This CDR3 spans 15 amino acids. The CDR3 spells CSVNVGLAIGDTQYF. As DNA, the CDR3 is TGCAGCGTTAATGTCGGACTAGCAATTGGAGATACGCAGTATTTT.

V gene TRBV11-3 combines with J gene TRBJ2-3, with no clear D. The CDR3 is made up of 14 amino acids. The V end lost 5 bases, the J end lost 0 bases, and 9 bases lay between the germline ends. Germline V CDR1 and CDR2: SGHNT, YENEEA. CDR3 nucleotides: TGTGCCAGCAGCGACCGGGCTAGCACAGATACGCAGTATTTT. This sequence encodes CASSDRASTDTQYF. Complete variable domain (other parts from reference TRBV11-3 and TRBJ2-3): EAGVVQSPRYKIIEKKQPVAFWCNPISGHNTLYWYLQNLGQGPELLIRYENEEAVDDSQLPKDRFSAERLKGVDSTLKIQPAELGDSAVYLCASSDRASTDTQYFGPGTRLTVL.

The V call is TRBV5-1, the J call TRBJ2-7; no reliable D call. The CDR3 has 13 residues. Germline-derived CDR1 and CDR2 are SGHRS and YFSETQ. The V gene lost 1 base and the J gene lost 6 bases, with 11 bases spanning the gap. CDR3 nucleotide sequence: TGCGCCAGCAGCTTGACCGTGGTGAGCGAGCAGTACTTC. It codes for CASSLTVVSEQYF. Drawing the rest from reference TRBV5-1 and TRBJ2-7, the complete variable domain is KAGVTQTPRYLIKTRGQQVTLSCSPISGHRSVSWYQQTPGQGLQFLFEYFSETQRNKGNFPGRFSGRQFSNSRSEMNVSTLELGDSALYLCASSLTVVSEQYFGPGTRLTVT.

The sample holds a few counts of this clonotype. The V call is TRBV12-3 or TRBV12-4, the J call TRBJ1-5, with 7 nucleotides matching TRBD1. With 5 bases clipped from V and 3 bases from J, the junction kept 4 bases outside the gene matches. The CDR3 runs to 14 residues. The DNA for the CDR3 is TGTGCCAGCAGTCGGGACAGCATCAATCAGCCCCAGCATTTT. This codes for CASSRDSINQPQHF.

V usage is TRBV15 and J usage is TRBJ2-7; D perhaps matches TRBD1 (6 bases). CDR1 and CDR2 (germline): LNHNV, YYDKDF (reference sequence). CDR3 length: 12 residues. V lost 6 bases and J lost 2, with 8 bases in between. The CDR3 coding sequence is TGTGCCACCAGGGACAGAGCCTACGAGCAGTACTTC. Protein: CATRDRAYEQYF. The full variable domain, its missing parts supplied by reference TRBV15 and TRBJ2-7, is DAMVIQNPRYQVTQFGKPVTLSCSQTLNHNVMYWYQQKSSQAPKLLFHYYDKDFNNEADTPDNFQSRRPNTSFCFLDIRSPGLGDTAMYLCATRDRAYEQYFGPGTRLTVT.

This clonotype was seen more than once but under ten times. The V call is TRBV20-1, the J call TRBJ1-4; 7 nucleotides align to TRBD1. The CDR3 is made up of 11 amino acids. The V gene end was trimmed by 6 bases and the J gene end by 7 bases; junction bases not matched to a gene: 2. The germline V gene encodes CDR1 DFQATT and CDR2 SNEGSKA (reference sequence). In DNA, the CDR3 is TGCAGTGCCCCAGGGGGTGAAAAACTGTTTTTT. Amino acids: CSAPGGEKLFF.

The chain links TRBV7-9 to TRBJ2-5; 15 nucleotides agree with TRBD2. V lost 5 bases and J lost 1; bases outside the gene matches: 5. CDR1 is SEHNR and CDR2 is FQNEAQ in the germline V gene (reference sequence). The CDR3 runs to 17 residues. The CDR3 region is CASSPPGLAGGQETQYF. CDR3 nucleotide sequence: TGTGCCAGCAGCCCGCCGGGACTAGCGGGGGGCCAAGAGACCCAGTACTTC.

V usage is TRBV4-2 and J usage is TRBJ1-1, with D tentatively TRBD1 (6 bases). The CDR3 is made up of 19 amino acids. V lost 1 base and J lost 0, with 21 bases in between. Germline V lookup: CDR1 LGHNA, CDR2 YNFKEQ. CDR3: CASSQGLWGDQGMNTEAFF. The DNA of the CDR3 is TGTGCCAGCAGCCAAGGACTTTGGGGGGATCAGGGGATGAACACTGAAGCTTTCTTT.

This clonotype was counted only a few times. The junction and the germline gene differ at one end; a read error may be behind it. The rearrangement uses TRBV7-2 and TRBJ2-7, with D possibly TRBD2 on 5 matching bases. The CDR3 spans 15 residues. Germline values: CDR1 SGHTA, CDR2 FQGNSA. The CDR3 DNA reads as TGTGCCAGCAGCTTTGTGGGGAGTGGCTCCTACAAGCAGTACTTC. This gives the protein CASSFVGSGSYKQYF.

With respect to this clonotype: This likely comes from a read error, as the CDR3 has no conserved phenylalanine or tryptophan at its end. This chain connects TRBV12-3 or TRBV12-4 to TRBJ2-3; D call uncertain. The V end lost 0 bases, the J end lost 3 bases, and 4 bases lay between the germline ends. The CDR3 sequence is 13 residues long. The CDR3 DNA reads TGTGCCAGCAGTTTAGCTGGAACAGATACGCAGTATTCT. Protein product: CASSLAGTDTQYS.

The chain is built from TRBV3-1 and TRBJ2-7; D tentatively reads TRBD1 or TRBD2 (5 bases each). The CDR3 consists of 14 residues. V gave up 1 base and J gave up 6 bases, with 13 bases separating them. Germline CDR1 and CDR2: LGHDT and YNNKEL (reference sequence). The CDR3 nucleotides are TGTGCCAGCAGCCAAGGCAGGGCGGGTGGCGAGCAGTACTTC. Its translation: CASSQGRAGGEQYF.

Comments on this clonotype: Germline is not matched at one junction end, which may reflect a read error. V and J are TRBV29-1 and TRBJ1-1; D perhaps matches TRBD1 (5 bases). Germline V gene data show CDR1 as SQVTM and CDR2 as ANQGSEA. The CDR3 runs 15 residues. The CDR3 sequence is CSVEGRMTVNTEAFF. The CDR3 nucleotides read TGCAGCGTAGAAGGACGAATGACAGTGAACACTGAAGCTTTCTTT. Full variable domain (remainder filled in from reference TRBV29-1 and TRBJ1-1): SAVISQKPSRDICQRGTSLTIQCQVDSQVTMMFWYRQQPGQSLTLIATANQGSEATYESGFVIDKFPISRPNLTFSTLTVSNMSPEDSSIYLCSVEGRMTVNTEAFFGQGTRLTVV.

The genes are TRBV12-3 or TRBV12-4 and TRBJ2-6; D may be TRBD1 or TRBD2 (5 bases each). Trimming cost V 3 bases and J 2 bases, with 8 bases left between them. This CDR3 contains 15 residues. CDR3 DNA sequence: TGTGCCAGCAGTTTCGGGGACCCTGGGGCCAACGTCCTGACTTTC. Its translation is CASSFGDPGANVLTF.

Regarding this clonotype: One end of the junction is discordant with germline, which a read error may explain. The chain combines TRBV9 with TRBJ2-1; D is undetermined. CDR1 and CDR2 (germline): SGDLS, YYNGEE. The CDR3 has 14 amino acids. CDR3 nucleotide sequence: TGTGTCAGCAGCGTAGGTGCCCTTTCCAATGAGCAGTTCTTC. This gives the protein CVSSVGALSNEQFF. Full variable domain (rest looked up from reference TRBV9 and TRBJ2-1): DSGVTQTPKHLITATGQRVTLRCSPRSGDLSVYWYQQSLDQGLQFLIQYYNGEERAKGNILERFSAQQFPDLHSELNLSSLELGDSALYFCVSSVGALSNEQFFGPGTRLTVL.

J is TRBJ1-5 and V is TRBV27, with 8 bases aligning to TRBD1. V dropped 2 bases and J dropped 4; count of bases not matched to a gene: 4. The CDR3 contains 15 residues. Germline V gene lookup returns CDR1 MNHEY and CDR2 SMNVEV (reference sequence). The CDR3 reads CASSLQGAWNQPQHF. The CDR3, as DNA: TGTGCCAGCAGTTTACAGGGGGCATGGAATCAGCCCCAGCATTTT.

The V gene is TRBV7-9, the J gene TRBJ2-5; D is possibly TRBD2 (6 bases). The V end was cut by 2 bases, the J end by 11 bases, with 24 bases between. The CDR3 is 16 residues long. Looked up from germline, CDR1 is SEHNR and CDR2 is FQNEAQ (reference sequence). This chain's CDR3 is CASSLIRWSGRNEQYF. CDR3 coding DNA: TGTGCCAGCAGCTTAATTCGTTGGTCAGGGAGGAATGAGCAGTACTTC. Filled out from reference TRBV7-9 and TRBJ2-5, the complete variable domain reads DTGVSQNPRHKITKRGQNVTFRCDPISEHNRLYWYRQTLGQGPEFLTYFQNEAQLEKSRLLSDRFSAERPKGSFSTLEIQRTEQGDSAMYLCASSLIRWSGRNEQYFGPGTRLLVL.

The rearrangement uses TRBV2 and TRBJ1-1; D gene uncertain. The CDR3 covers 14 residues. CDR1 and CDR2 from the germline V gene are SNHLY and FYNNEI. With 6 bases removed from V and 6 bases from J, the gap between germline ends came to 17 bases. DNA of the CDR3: TGTGCCAGCAGCGCCGGGGTAAATGTCCCTGAAGCTTTCTTT. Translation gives CASSAGVNVPEAFF.